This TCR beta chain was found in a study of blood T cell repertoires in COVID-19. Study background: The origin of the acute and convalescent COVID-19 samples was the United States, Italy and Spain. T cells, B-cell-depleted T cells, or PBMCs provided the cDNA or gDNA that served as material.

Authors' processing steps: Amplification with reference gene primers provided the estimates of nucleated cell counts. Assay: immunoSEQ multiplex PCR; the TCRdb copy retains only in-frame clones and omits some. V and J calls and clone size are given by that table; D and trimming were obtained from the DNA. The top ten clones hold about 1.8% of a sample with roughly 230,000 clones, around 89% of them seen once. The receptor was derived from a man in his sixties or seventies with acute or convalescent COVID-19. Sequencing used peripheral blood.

The CDR3 DNA sequence: TGTGCCAGCAGCGTAGCCACAGGGGCTGGAAACACCATATATTTT. Translating gives CASSVATGAGNTIYF. V usage is TRBV9 and J usage is TRBJ1-3; 7 bases agree with TRBD1. Germline V gene data show CDR1 as SGDLS and CDR2 as YYNGEE. V dropped 0 bases and J dropped 2; count of bases not matched to a gene: 2. This CDR3 is 15 amino acids long.